Each of the 15 T cell receptor beta chains below was sequenced from the same sample in a study of T cell repertoires in cytomegalovirus infection. TCRdb recomputed calls from the reads with MiXCR, one row per CDR3 protein. The sample carries around 310,000 distinct CDR3 sequences, about a sixth recorded once. The sequenced material came from PBMCs. These receptors were taken from a human donor in good health (CMV status not recorded). Some clones in this sample may be carry-over from other donors' samples.

This clonotype was seen ten or more times. The chain joins TRBV7-2 to TRBJ2-5; D not certain. Trimming removed 2 bases at V and 5 bases at J, with 15 bases between. The CDR3 covers 15 residues. Germline V CDR1 and CDR2: SGHTA, FQGNSA. CDR3 amino acids: CASSLWLGMGETQYF. For the CDR3, the DNA is TGTGCCAGCAGCTTATGGCTAGGAATGGGGGAGACCCAGTACTTC.

The table lists this clonotype with a few counts. The chain recombines TRBV12-3 or TRBV12-4 with TRBJ2-3, with D tentatively TRBD1 (6 bases). The V and J ends lost 3 bases and 6 bases respectively, with 13 bases between them. This CDR3 spans 14 amino acids. For the CDR3, the DNA is TGTGCCAGCAGTTTGGGGACAATCTGGGATACGCAGTATTTT. It codes for CASSLGTIWDTQYF.

This clonotype came up many times. V gene TRBV7-2 combines with J gene TRBJ2-7; TRBD1 matches 11 bases. V lost 5 bases and J lost 5; bases outside the gene matches: 8. CDR3 length: 15 residues. Germline loops: CDR1 SGHTA, CDR2 FQGNSA. The CDR3 loop is CASSKRPGQGDEQYF. In nucleotides, the CDR3 is TGTGCCAGCAGCAAACGACCGGGACAGGGGGACGAGCAGTACTTC. Full variable domain (outside the CDR3, taken from reference TRBV7-2 and TRBJ2-7): GAGVSQSPSNKVTEKGKDVELRCDPISGHTALYWYRQSLGQGLEFLIYFQGNSAPDKSGLPSDRFSAERTGGSVSTLTIQRTQQEDSAVYLCASSKRPGQGDEQYFGPGTRLTVT.

This chain connects TRBV4-2 to TRBJ2-7, with 7 bases lining up with TRBD2. CDR3 length: 14 residues. Germline CDR1 and CDR2: LGHNA and YNFKEQ. V lost 1 base, J lost 2 bases, and 2 bases stayed unmatched. CDR3 in DNA: TGTGCCAGCAGCCAAGGGGAGGGCCCCTACGAGCAGTACTTC. Protein sequence: CASSQGEGPYEQYF.

The chain links TRBV7-2 to TRBJ2-3, with 7 bases lining up with TRBD2. The V gene's germline CDR1 is SGHTA and CDR2 FQGNSA. With 5 bases clipped from V and 5 bases from J, the junction kept 13 bases outside the gene matches. The CDR3 length is 16 residues. CDR3 DNA: TGTGCCAGCAGCCCTGGACGGGGCGGGGGTATAGATACGCAGTATTTT. This gives the protein CASSPGRGGGIDTQYF.

This clonotype was recorded many times. This chain links TRBV20-1 with TRBJ1-6; no clear D gene. V gave up 6 bases and J gave up 7 bases, with 13 bases separating them. CDR1 and CDR2 from the germline V gene are DFQATT and SNEGSKA (reference sequence). The CDR3 contains 13 residues. The CDR3 nucleotides read TGCAGTGCCCCCCGGGCCTTAAATTCACCCCTCCACTTT. It specifies CSAPRALNSPLHF.

This clonotype turned up a few times. This chain links TRBV6-2 or TRBV6-3 with TRBJ1-5, with a tentative D call TRBD1 (6 bases). The CDR3 has 12 amino acids. CDR1 and CDR2 from the germline V gene are MNHEY and SVGEGT. Trimming took off 3 bases at V and 12 bases at J, with 12 bases between the two ends. CDR3: CASSYSAGDQHF. The DNA for the CDR3 is TGTGCCAGCAGTTATTCGGCAGGGGACCAGCATTTT.

This clonotype was picked up many times. A much bigger clone sits one base away, suggesting this may be a read error. This CDR3 is CASSWGNQPQHF. In DNA, the CDR3 is TGTGCCAGCAGCTGGGGGAATCAGCCCCAGCATTTT. The gene calls are TRBV12-3 or TRBV12-4 and TRBJ1-5; D perhaps matches TRBD1 (5 bases). The CDR3 is made up of 12 amino acids. V lost 6 bases and J lost 4, with 7 bases in between.

This chain links TRBV15 with TRBJ2-2, with 8 bases identical to TRBD1. The germline CDR1 and CDR2 sequences are LNHNV and YYDKDF (reference sequence). This CDR3 comprises 17 residues. The trim removed 0 bases at V and 1 base at J, leaving 4 bases unmatched. CDR3 protein: CATSRDLGTGNTGELFF. As DNA, the CDR3 is TGTGCCACCAGCAGAGATTTAGGGACAGGGAACACCGGGGAGCTGTTTTTT.

The V call is TRBV6-6, the J call TRBJ1-4, with a possible D match to TRBD1 (5 bases). The CDR3 is made up of 14 amino acids. V was trimmed by 6 bases and J by 14 bases, leaving 22 bases between them. CDR1 is MNHNY, CDR2 SVGAGI, per germline (reference sequence). CDR3 protein: CASRQPGPLIVLFF. The CDR3 DNA reads as TGTGCCAGCAGGCAGCCGGGACCCCTTATCGTGCTGTTTTTT.

As regards this clonotype: A read error may produce the germline difference seen at one junction end. The J gene is TRBJ1-5, the V gene TRBV12-3 or TRBV12-4, with D unclear. This CDR3 region has 14 residues. The DNA for the CDR3 is TGTGCCAGCAGTCTAGGAGGTAGCAATCAGCTCCAGCATTTT. Translated, it gives CASSLGGSNQLQHF.

This clonotype came up a few times. The V and J genes are TRBV19 and TRBJ1-2, with a tentative D call TRBD1 (5 bases). The CDR3 length is 14 residues. Germline CDR1 LNHDA, CDR2 SQIVND (reference sequence). Trimming took 7 bases from V and 4 from J, leaving 16 bases between them. CDR3 amino acids: CASTPGGSIYGYTF. CDR3 in DNA: TGTGCCAGTACCCCCGGGGGGTCAATCTATGGCTACACCTTC.

This clonotype has just a few counts. The chain recombines TRBV6-5 with TRBJ2-5, with D hard to call. V lost 0 bases, J lost 5 bases, and 19 bases lay in between. Germline assignment: CDR1 MNHEY and CDR2 SVGAGI. The CDR3 consists of 17 residues. The CDR3 sequence: CASSYSGRAASPETQYF. In DNA form, the CDR3 reads TGTGCCAGCAGTTACTCGGGCCGGGCAGCTAGTCCGGAGACCCAGTACTTC.

The sample holds many counts of this clonotype. This chain connects TRBV28 to TRBJ2-7; 8 bases are shared with TRBD1. V shed 5 bases and J 6 bases; nucleotides not matched to a gene: 12. Germline CDR1 reads MDHEN; CDR2 reads SYDVKM. This CDR3 spans 15 amino acids. The CDR3 spells CASSLYGTGPTEQYF. The CDR3 DNA is TGTGCCAGCAGTCTGTACGGGACAGGACCCACCGAGCAGTACTTC.

This clonotype was seen a handful of times. The J gene is TRBJ2-1, the V gene TRBV6-2 or TRBV6-3, with D possibly TRBD2 on 7 matching bases. Germline values: CDR1 MNHEY, CDR2 SVGEGT. Trimming took 2 bases from V and 3 from J, leaving 20 bases between them. This CDR3 contains 18 residues. The DNA for the CDR3 is TGTGCCAGCAGTTACCCTAAACGCTACAGGGAGGGCTACAATGAGCAGTTCTTC. Translated: CASSYPKRYREGYNEQFF.